This T cell receptor (beta chain) was observed in a study of somatic mutations in cytotoxic T cells in rheumatoid arthritis. Points on this clone: The antigen is undetermined.

V shed 8 bases and J shed 4 bases, with 18 bases lying between them. Germline V lookup: CDR1 MNHEY, CDR2 SMNVEV (reference sequence). The CDR3 is 15 amino acids. After CD4+ and CD8+ cells were isolated by positive magnetic bead selection, their purity was checked by flow cytometry. Overall study results and limits: TRBV07 showed slight underrepresentation in rheumatoid arthritis patients, unadjusted for multiple comparisons.

Here immunoSEQ multiplex PCR was the method, and the copy in TCRdb shows in-frame clones only, minus some. The table records roughly 20,000 clones, around four fifths of them present only once. This TCR came from a woman aged 60-75 years in good health. The sample was CD8+ T cells sorted from blood. V gene TRBV27 combines with J gene TRBJ2-1, with D tentatively TRBD1 (5 bases). The CDR3 DNA is TGTGCCAGCGGGTTCAGGGTATGGTCTTACAATGAGCAGTTCTTC. It encodes CASGFRVWSYNEQFF.